These 31 T cell receptor beta chains originate from one sample sequenced in a study of technical replicates of blood from several donors. The protocol was immunoSEQ multiplex PCR, while the TCRdb copy is restricted to in-frame clones and leaves out a portion. The sample yields around 84,000 clones, roughly 92% seen once. Sequencing was done on a sample of T cells isolated from PBMCs. The receptors were sampled from a human donor in good health.

The V gene is TRBV2, the J gene TRBJ2-7; 8 bases match TRBD2. The CDR3 is 14 amino acids. From germline, CDR1 is SNHLY and CDR2 FYNNEI. V was clipped by 8 bases and J by 3 bases; unmatched bases: 9. The CDR3 sequence is CASVQVRGDYEQYF. CDR3 bases: TGTGCCAGCGTCCAGGTGCGGGGGGACTACGAGCAGTACTTC.

This clone was seen a single time. This rearrangement joins TRBV18 to TRBJ1-5; 10 bases fit TRBD1. CDR1 and CDR2 (germline): KGHSH, LQKENI. V shed 3 bases and J 7 bases; nucleotides not matched to a gene: 6. This CDR3 has 15 residues. CDR3 sequence: CASSPTGGDRQPQHF. The CDR3 DNA is TGTGCCAGCTCACCGACAGGGGGCGACCGACAGCCCCAGCATTTT.

The rearrangement joins TRBV19 to TRBJ1-5; D may be TRBD1 (6 bases). The CDR3 consists of 14 residues. V lost 4 bases and J 4 bases, leaving 11 bases between the germline ends. Germline V gene sequence: CDR1 LNHDA, CDR2 SQIVND (reference sequence). This CDR3 reads CASSKGGRNQPQHF. CDR3 DNA sequence: TGTGCCAGTAGTAAAGGGGGAAGGAATCAGCCCCAGCATTTT. The full variable domain, with the rest looked up from reference TRBV19 and TRBJ1-5, is DGGITQSPKYLFRKEGQNVTLSCEQNLNHDAMYWYRQDPGQGLRLIYYSQIVNDFQKGDIAEGYSVSREKKESFPLTVTSAQKNPTAFYLCASSKGGRNQPQHFGDGTRLSIL.

The J gene is TRBJ2-4, the V gene TRBV5-1; the match to TRBD1 covers 7 bases. Germline V gene data show CDR1 as SGHRS and CDR2 as YFSETQ. V shed 0 bases and J 3 bases; nucleotides not matched to a gene: 0. The CDR3 consists of 14 residues. In DNA form, the CDR3 reads TGCGCCAGCAGCTTGGGGGACAGCAAAAACATTCAGTACTTC. This encodes CASSLGDSKNIQYF.

This chain connects TRBV7-6 to TRBJ1-4; 11 positions agree with TRBD1. The V gene's germline CDR1 is SGHVS and CDR2 FNYEAQ. Trimming took 1 base from V and 7 from J; bases not matched to a gene: 5. There are 16 residues in the CDR3. The CDR3 reads CASSLGPGTGGEKLFF. CDR3 nucleotides: TGTGCCAGCAGCTTAGGCCCCGGGACAGGGGGTGAAAAACTGTTTTTT.

The CDR3 region is CATSFGVYEQYF. In nucleotides, the CDR3 is TGTGCCACCTCTTTCGGAGTCTACGAGCAGTACTTC. The chain uses TRBV6-1 and TRBJ2-7; D ambiguous. V lost 10 bases to trimming and J lost 3 bases, with 13 bases between them. The length of the CDR3 is 12 residues. The germline V gene encodes CDR1 MNHNS and CDR2 SASEGT.

The V call is TRBV28, the J call TRBJ1-4; the match to TRBD1 covers 10 bases. Per germline, CDR1 MDHEN and CDR2 SYDVKM. The CDR3 is made up of 15 amino acids. Germline trimming cut 2 bases from V and 6 bases from J; bases unmatched to any gene: 3. The CDR3: CASSLDRGLYEKLFF. CDR3 DNA: TGTGCCAGCAGTTTAGACAGGGGGCTTTATGAAAAACTGTTTTTT.

V gene TRBV2 combines with J gene TRBJ2-5; TRBD1 agrees at 8 bases. Germline V lookup: CDR1 SNHLY, CDR2 FYNNEI. This CDR3 is built from 15 residues. The V segment lost 1 base and the J segment 4 bases; nucleotides outside the gene matches: 5. Written as DNA, the CDR3 is TGTGCCAGCAGTGAAGGACAGGGGATAGGAGAGACCCAGTACTTC. This encodes CASSEGQGIGETQYF.

The genes are TRBV21-1 and TRBJ2-7; the table names TRBD1, a call not compared with the DNA. TRBV21-1 is a pseudogene segment. The CDR3 totals 13 residues. The CDR3 coding sequence is TGTGCCAGAAGGGACAGGGTGGGACACGAGCAGTACTTC. Translating gives CARRDRVGHEQYF.

The V and J genes are TRBV9 and TRBJ2-1; D perhaps matches TRBD2 (5 bases). Trimming stripped 0 bases from V and 9 bases from J, with 10 bases between. CDR3 length equals 13 residues. From germline, CDR1 is SGDLS and CDR2 YYNGEE. CDR3 amino acids: CASSVGRTSEQFF. CDR3 DNA sequence: TGTGCCAGCAGCGTAGGAAGGACTTCTGAGCAGTTCTTC.

The CDR3 sequence is CASSLFLAGPVLDEQYF. The CDR3, as DNA: TGTGCCAGCAGCCTCTTTTTAGCGGGACCCGTTTTAGACGAGCAGTACTTC. The rearrangement joins TRBV7-9 to TRBJ2-7; 8 bases fit TRBD2. The CDR3 sequence is 17 residues long. Germline V gene sequence: CDR1 SEHNR, CDR2 FQNEAQ (reference sequence). V dropped 5 bases and J dropped 5; count of bases not matched to a gene: 17.

The V call is TRBV28, the J call TRBJ2-5; 8 bases match TRBD1. Germline V CDR1 and CDR2: MDHEN, SYDVKM. The CDR3 loop spans 14 amino acids. V lost 6 bases to trimming and J lost 3 bases; unmatched junction nucleotides: 6. The CDR3 sequence: CASSPQGAKETQYF. The CDR3, as DNA: TGTGCCAGCAGCCCTCAGGGGGCGAAAGAGACCCAGTACTTC.

This chain connects TRBV30 to TRBJ2-7, with a weak D call TRBD2 (5 bases). V was trimmed by 4 bases and J by 1 base, leaving 14 bases between them. The germline V gene has CDR1 GTSNPN and CDR2 SVGIG (reference sequence). CDR3 length: 14 residues. The CDR3 DNA sequence: TGTGCCTGGAACGCTGTAAGCGGTTCCTACGAGCAGTACTTC. It encodes CAWNAVSGSYEQYF.

This chain connects TRBV11-2 to TRBJ1-1; TRBD1 agrees at 8 bases. The V and J ends lost 4 bases and 5 bases, in that order; junction bases with no gene match: 3. This CDR3 has 13 residues. Germline V gene data show CDR1 as SGHAT and CDR2 as FQNNGV. The CDR3 protein is CASSSDRDTEAFF. The CDR3 DNA follows: TGTGCCAGCAGCTCGGACAGGGATACTGAAGCTTTCTTT.

The genes are TRBV7-2 and TRBJ2-7; the match to TRBD1 covers 7 bases. Per germline, CDR1 SGHTA and CDR2 FQGNSA. The CDR3 extends over 12 amino acids. With V trimmed by 6 bases and J by 4 bases, 3 bases remained unmatched. The CDR3 region has the DNA TGTGCCAGCAGTGGACAGGCGTACGAGCAGTACTTC. Amino acids: CASSGQAYEQYF.

The chain uses TRBV27 and TRBJ2-1; TRBD2 is a possible D gene (5 bases). Germline V gene data show CDR1 as MNHEY and CDR2 as SMNVEV (reference sequence). With 6 bases removed from V and 0 bases from J, the gap between germline ends came to 15 bases. The CDR3 covers 16 residues. In DNA form, the CDR3 reads TGTGCCAGCAGCCGCAGCGGACCGAGCTCCTACAATGAGCAGTTCTTC. Its translation is CASSRSGPSSYNEQFF.

CDR3 nucleotide sequence: TGCGCCAGCGCTGGAGGGAGACTAGCGGAATACCACACAGATACGCAGTATTTT. This encodes CASAGGRLAEYHTDTQYF. The chain employs TRBV10-1 and TRBJ2-3, with 9 bases aligning to TRBD2. J lost 2 bases, V lost 8 bases, and 17 bases had no gene match. This CDR3 region has 18 residues. Germline CDR1 WNHNN, CDR2 SYGVQD (reference sequence).

This rearrangement joins TRBV11-3 to TRBJ1-1; 8 nucleotides match TRBD1. The V segment lost 5 bases and the J segment 1 base; nucleotides outside the gene matches: 6. The germline CDR1 and CDR2 sequences are SGHNT and YENEEA. The CDR3 consists of 15 residues. This CDR3 reads CASSIQGGANTEAFF. The CDR3 nucleotides are TGTGCCAGCAGCATACAGGGGGGCGCGAACACTGAAGCTTTCTTT.

The chain joins TRBV5-6 to TRBJ1-1; tentatively, D is TRBD1 (6 bases). CDR1 SGHDT and CDR2 YYEEEE come from the germline V gene. The CDR3 sequence is 18 residues long. The ends were cut back, 5 bases at V and 2 bases at J, with 25 bases in the middle. CDR3 nucleotide sequence: TGTGCCAGCAGTTCGATAATAGTCTTCGGGACAACAAACACTGAAGCTTTCTTT. The encoded protein is CASSSIIVFGTTNTEAFF.

This chain joins TRBV19 and TRBJ2-7, with D maybe TRBD2 (6 bases). Germline CDR1 reads LNHDA; CDR2 reads SQIVND (reference sequence). V lost 6 bases, J lost 3 bases, and 12 bases lay in between. This CDR3 is 13 amino acids long. The CDR3 spells CASSPGGGYEQYF. CDR3 coding DNA: TGTGCCAGTAGCCCCGGGGGAGGCTACGAGCAGTACTTC.

The CDR3 region has the DNA TGTGCCAGCAGTGAAACAGGGGGCTATGGCTACACCTTC. Its protein product is CASSETGGYGYTF. V and J are TRBV6-1 and TRBJ1-2; 8 positions agree with TRBD1. CDR1 MNHNS and CDR2 SASEGT come from the germline V gene. V dropped 2 bases and J dropped 4; count of bases not matched to a gene: 0. The CDR3 totals 13 residues.

The CDR3 loop is CASSFPAGRMNTGELFF. In DNA, the CDR3 is TGTGCCAGCAGCTTCCCCGCGGGACGGATGAACACCGGGGAGCTGTTTTTT. V is TRBV7-9 and J is TRBJ2-2, with a tentative D call TRBD2 (6 bases). This CDR3 region has 17 residues. The V gene lost 3 bases and the J gene lost 1 base, with 15 bases spanning the gap. Germline loops: CDR1 SEHNR, CDR2 FQNEAQ (reference sequence).

The V gene is TRBV9, the J gene TRBJ2-7, with 9 nucleotides matching TRBD1. The ends lost 0 bases at V and 5 bases at J; junction bases unmatched: 3. The CDR3 covers 14 residues. Germline V gene data show CDR1 as SGDLS and CDR2 as YYNGEE. The CDR3 spells CASSVGTGADEQYF. The CDR3 DNA follows: TGTGCCAGCAGCGTAGGGACAGGGGCGGACGAGCAGTACTTC.

Turning to this clone: This specimen includes other DNA sequences encoding the same CDR3. The chain has TRBV7-9 and TRBJ1-5, with a possible D match to TRBD1 (6 bases). V lost 1 base to trimming and J lost 0 bases, with 7 bases between them. CDR1 SEHNR and CDR2 FQNEAQ come from the germline V gene (reference sequence). This CDR3 comprises 15 residues. In DNA form, the CDR3 reads TGTGCCAGCAGCTTAGGACAGGATAGCAATCAGCCCCAGCATTTT. It translates to CASSLGQDSNQPQHF.

CDR3 DNA sequence: TGTGCCAGCAGTTACGTTTCGAATCAGCCCCAGCATTTT. Translating it yields CASSYVSNQPQHF. The chain is built from TRBV6-6 and TRBJ1-5; no firm D call. Germline CDR1 is MNHNY and CDR2 is SVGAGI (reference sequence). V lost 2 bases, J lost 4 bases, and 6 bases lay in between. CDR3 length: 13 amino acids.

This sequence joins TRBV4-1 and TRBJ2-3, with 7 bases lining up with TRBD1. V was clipped by 1 base and J by 3 bases; unmatched bases: 10. CDR1 and CDR2 from the germline V gene are MGHRA and YSYEKL. The CDR3 contains 17 residues. The CDR3, as DNA: TGCGCCAGCAGCCAAGGGACGACAGGGACCTCGACAGATACGCAGTATTTT. Translated: CASSQGTTGTSTDTQYF.

The chain uses TRBV28 and TRBJ1-1; D is uncertain. This CDR3 is 11 amino acids long. Germline CDR1 reads MDHEN; CDR2 reads SYDVKM. V was trimmed by 6 bases and J by 8 bases, leaving 10 bases between them. The CDR3 sequence is CASSLLLEAFF. As DNA, the CDR3 is TGTGCCAGCAGCTTACTCCTCGAAGCTTTCTTT.

The V call is TRBV13, the J call TRBJ2-4; 8 bases map to TRBD2. This CDR3 comprises 15 residues. The V segment lost 0 bases and the J segment 6 bases; nucleotides outside the gene matches: 4. Germline V lookup: CDR1 PRHDT, CDR2 FYEKMQ (reference sequence). In DNA, the CDR3 is TGTGCCAGCAGCTTAGGCGGGAGGGGAGGAAACATTCAGTACTTC. This gives the protein CASSLGGRGGNIQYF.

V and J are TRBV5-1 and TRBJ2-1, with a weak D call TRBD2 (6 bases). The CDR3 spans 16 residues. Trimming cost V 1 base and J 5 bases, with 16 bases left between them. Germline V gene sequence: CDR1 SGHRS, CDR2 YFSETQ. The CDR3 loop reads CASSLRPGDRDNEQFF. The CDR3 DNA reads as TGCGCCAGCAGCTTGCGTCCGGGAGATAGGGACAATGAGCAGTTCTTC.

This clone turned up a few times. The chain links TRBV29-1 to TRBJ1-1; no firm D call. CDR1 and CDR2 from the germline V gene are SQVTM and ANQGSEA. The CDR3 sequence is 10 residues long. Trimming took off 4 bases at V and 8 bases at J, with 8 bases between the two ends. The CDR3 spells CSVVREEAFF. The CDR3 bases are TGCAGCGTTGTTAGAGAAGAAGCTTTCTTT.

The gene calls are TRBV18 and TRBJ1-5; 7 bases fit TRBD1. The CDR3 length is 14 residues. Germline trimming cut 4 bases from V and 2 bases from J; bases unmatched to any gene: 2. The germline gives CDR1 KGHSH, CDR2 LQKENI. The CDR3 reads CASSQTGRNQPQHF. The DNA for the CDR3 is TGTGCCAGCTCACAGACAGGGCGCAATCAGCCCCAGCATTTT.